A selection of T cell receptor beta chains follows, all from one sample in a study of response to subunit inactivated influenza vaccine. TCRdb passed the RT-PCR reads through MiXCR, listing each CDR3 protein once. The sample contains hundreds of thousands of distinct CDR3 sequences, about 12% of which appear only once. The source was non-naive T cells sorted from PBMCs, collected less than 15 days before vaccination. All receptors derive from a man aged 50-59 years who received an inactivated influenza vaccine. Both conserved end residues are part of each CDR3. The order of the fields is V gene, clone size, D gene, J gene, CDR3 protein, CDR3 DNA. A D gene is named only where the DNA matches it firmly. The size of a clone is reported for some rows only, either as once, few or many, or as a class for expanded clones.

TRBV3-1	few	.	TRBJ1-2	CASSREGNYGYTF	TGTGCCAGCAGCCGAGAGGGGAACTATGGCTACACCTTC
TRBV20-1	few	.	TRBJ2-3	CSATAPSTDTQYF	TGCAGTGCTACGGCACCAAGCACAGATACGCAGTATTTT
TRBV10-3	many	.	TRBJ2-1	CAISEGLGLYNEQFF	TGTGCCATCAGTGAGGGGCTAGGACTTTACAATGAGCAGTTCTTC
TRBV27	many	.	TRBJ2-1	CASSLSGSNEQFF	TGTGCCAGCAGTTTATCTGGCAGCAATGAGCAGTTCTTC
TRBV28	few	.	TRBJ1-1	CASYNLQERGTEAFF	TGTGCCAGCTACAACCTTCAGGAGAGGGGCACTGAAGCTTTCTTT
TRBV6-4	many	TRBD2	TRBJ2-2	CASSRQRGTGELFF	TGTGCCAGCAGCCGGCAGCGGGGCACCGGGGAGCTGTTTTTT
TRBV7-8	few	TRBD2	TRBJ2-1	CASSLTGGGAMNEQFF	TGTGCCAGCAGCTTGACTGGCGGGGGGGCCATGAATGAGCAGTTCTTC
TRBV5-1	.	TRBD1	TRBJ2-3	CASSLGQGFQDTQYF	TGCGCCAGCAGCTTGGGACAGGGATTTCAAGATACGCAGTATTTT
TRBV15	.	.	TRBJ1-6	CATSEEVYNSPLHF	TGTGCCACCAGCGAGGAGGTGTATAATTCACCCCTCCACTTT
TRBV11-2	.	.	TRBJ2-7	CASSSGRVSEQYF	TGTGCCAGCAGCTCGGGAAGGGTAAGCGAGCAGTACTTC
TRBV4-3	.	.	TRBJ2-3	CASSQEGSFAGNAQYF	TGCGCCAGCAGCCAAGAAGGATCATTCGCGGGAAACGCGCAGTATTTT
TRBV4-3	few	.	TRBJ2-7	CASSQAAAGEVYEQYF	TGCGCCAGCAGCCAAGCCGCCGCCGGGGAGGTTTACGAGCAGTACTTC
TRBV27	.	TRBD2	TRBJ2-7	CASSLSAAGFFSYEQYF	TGTGCCAGCAGTTTATCGGCAGCGGGGTTTTTCTCCTACGAGCAGTACTTC
TRBV20-1	many	TRBD1	TRBJ2-5	CSARVTGEETQYF	TGCAGTGCTAGGGTGACAGGGGAAGAGACCCAGTACTTC
TRBV19	few	.	TRBJ1-1	CASSMSVYMNTEAFF	TGTGCCAGTAGTATGAGTGTATACATGAACACTGAAGCTTTCTTT
TRBV5-5	.	.	TRBJ1-2	CASHLGNRVNYGYTF	TGTGCCAGCCACCTTGGGAACAGGGTAAACTATGGCTACACCTTC
TRBV7-8	few	.	TRBJ1-3	CASSLRRTAAGNTIYF	TGTGCCAGCAGCTTAAGGAGGACTGCGGCTGGAAACACCATATATTTT
TRBV4-2	.	.	TRBJ1-1	CASSQDLGLNTEAFF	TGTGCCAGCAGCCAAGATCTGGGATTGAACACTGAAGCTTTCTTT
TRBV5-6	.	.	TRBJ2-1	CASRDPRGYNEQFF	TGTGCCAGCAGGGACCCTCGCGGCTACAATGAGCAGTTCTTC
TRBV13	many	TRBD1	TRBJ1-5	CASSLGVVGQGNQPQHF	TGTGCCAGCAGCTTAGGCGTTGTGGGACAGGGGAATCAGCCCCAGCATTTT
TRBV3-1	few	TRBD1	TRBJ2-1	CASSHQTGDISSYLPHNEQFF	TGTGCCAGCAGCCACCAGACAGGGGACATTTCTTCATACCTCCCACACAATGAGCAGTTCTTC
TRBV29-1	.	TRBD1	TRBJ2-4	CSVGQADIQYF	TGCAGCGTCGGACAGGCGGACATTCAGTACTTC
TRBV6-1	few	.	TRBJ1-5	CASSRQQDSNQPQHF	TGTGCCAGCAGCCGACAGCAAGATAGCAATCAGCCCCAGCATTTT
TRBV2	many	.	TRBJ1-1	CASNRRGAAFF	TGTGCCAGCAACCGTCGGGGGGCGGCTTTCTTT
TRBV28	.	.	TRBJ2-3	CASTLDFTDTQYF	TGTGCCAGCACCCTGGACTTCACAGATACGCAGTATTTT
TRBV27	few	TRBD2	TRBJ2-1	CASSLWGGNEQFF	TGTGCCAGCAGTTTATGGGGGGGCAATGAGCAGTTCTTC
TRBV6-1	few	TRBD1	TRBJ2-7	CASSEGTGYGYGEQYF	TGTGCCAGCAGTGAAGGGACAGGGTACGGCTACGGCGAGCAGTACTTC
TRBV28	many	.	TRBJ1-2	CASSLLIRGDYGYTF	TGTGCCAGCAGTTTATTAATCCGGGGCGACTATGGCTACACCTTC
TRBV7-2	many	.	TRBJ2-5	CASSLPQETQYF	TGTGCCAGCAGCCTACCCCAAGAGACCCAGTACTTC
TRBV20-1	.	TRBD1	TRBJ1-2	CSATTGQGADGYTF	TGCAGTGCTACCACGGGACAGGGGGCGGATGGCTACACCTTC